The 12 T cell receptor beta chains given below trace back to one sample, sequenced in a study of identical twins. TCRdb recomputed calls from the 5' RACE reads with MiXCR, one row per CDR3 protein. The table records 250,000 to 300,000 distinct CDR3 sequences, about 8.3% of them present only once. The sample was also linked to a second study, of yellow fever vaccine responses in identical twins.

The sequencing sample was made of CD8+ T cells sorted from blood. These receptors all come from a woman in her late teens or twenties in good health.

This chain uses TRBV11-2 with TRBJ2-7; D gene unclear. CDR1 is SGHAT and CDR2 is FQNNGV in the germline V gene. V was cut by 3 bases and J by 0 bases, with 21 bases left in between. The CDR3 is made up of 18 amino acids. The CDR3 DNA sequence: TGTGCCAGCAGCTTCCCTTTGGTTCCAGGAAATTACTCCTACGAGCAGTACTTC. Its protein is CASSFPLVPGNYSYEQYF.

The chain couples TRBV28 to TRBJ1-1; D is ambiguous. This CDR3 spans 11 amino acids. CDR1 is MDHEN and CDR2 is SYDVKM in the germline V gene. Trimming pared 5 bases from V and 10 bases from J, leaving 11 bases between. The CDR3 sequence: CASSMGLGAFF. The CDR3 coding sequence is TGTGCCAGCAGTATGGGGTTAGGAGCTTTCTTT.

The chain employs TRBV5-6 and TRBJ2-1, with 10 nucleotides matching TRBD2. The V segment lost 4 bases and the J segment 4 bases; nucleotides outside the gene matches: 5. The CDR3 runs to 15 residues. Germline V gene data show CDR1 as SGHDT and CDR2 as YYEEEE. The CDR3: CASSPLAGEYNEQFF. CDR3 DNA sequence: TGTGCCAGCAGCCCGCTAGCGGGAGAATACAATGAGCAGTTCTTC.

This chain joins TRBV7-9 and TRBJ2-1; 10 bases are a match to TRBD2. Looked up from germline, CDR1 is SEHNR and CDR2 is FQNEAQ (reference sequence). The V gene end was trimmed by 6 bases and the J gene end by 5 bases; junction bases not matched to a gene: 7. The CDR3 covers 15 residues. This CDR3 is CASSTSGTSDNEQFF. The CDR3 nucleotides are TGTGCCAGCAGTACCTCCGGGACTAGCGACAATGAGCAGTTCTTC.

This clonotype was observed a handful of times. At one of its ends the junction is not consistent with the germline gene, which may arise from a read error. The genes are TRBV6-2 or TRBV6-3 and TRBJ2-1; D is undetermined. Germline-derived CDR1 and CDR2 are MNHEY and SVGEGT. There are 14 residues in the CDR3. The CDR3 region is CASSYSGFYDEQFF. CDR3 DNA sequence: TGTGCCAGCAGTTACTCCGGATTCTACGATGAGCAGTTCTTC.

Ten or more counts support this clonotype. The chain couples TRBV14 to TRBJ2-3, with TRBD2 identical over 13 bases. CDR3 length: 16 amino acids. Germline V gene sequence: CDR1 SGHDN, CDR2 FVKESK. V lost 4 bases, J lost 2 bases, and 3 bases stayed unmatched. The CDR3 nucleotides read TGTGCCAGCAGCCCCGGGACTAGCGGGGCCACAGATACGCAGTATTTT. Translated, it gives CASSPGTSGATDTQYF.

This clonotype was recorded a few times. This chain joins TRBV7-9 and TRBJ2-7, with D perhaps matching TRBD1 (5 bases). V shed 6 bases and J shed 4 bases, with 16 bases lying between them. This CDR3 has 14 amino acids. Germline V gene lookup returns CDR1 SEHNR and CDR2 FQNEAQ (reference sequence). CDR3 region: CASRPQDSRYEQYF. DNA of the CDR3: TGTGCCAGCAGACCACAGGATTCACGGTACGAGCAGTACTTC. Looking up the rest from reference TRBV7-9 and TRBJ2-7 gives the full variable domain: DTGVSQNPRHKITKRGQNVTFRCDPISEHNRLYWYRQTLGQGPEFLTYFQNEAQLEKSRLLSDRFSAERPKGSFSTLEIQRTEQGDSAMYLCASRPQDSRYEQYFGPGTRLTVT.

The J gene is TRBJ2-1, the V gene TRBV6-5; a possible D gene is TRBD1 (6 bases). This CDR3 has 12 residues. Trimming took off 2 bases at V and 12 bases at J, with 11 bases between the two ends. CDR1 and CDR2 from the germline V gene are MNHEY and SVGAGI. CDR3 in DNA: TGTGCCAGCAGTTACGGAAACAGGGTGCAGTTCTTC. It codes for CASSYGNRVQFF.

In its sample, this clonotype was seen many times. The chain is built from TRBV4-3 and TRBJ2-7; D is ambiguous. Germline-derived CDR1 and CDR2 are LGHNA and YSLEER. The germline V and J ends were trimmed by 3 bases and 2 bases, with 17 bases remaining between them. The CDR3 is 16 amino acids. CDR3 sequence: CASSQTRIGQPYEQYF. In nucleotides, the CDR3 is TGCGCCAGCAGCCAGACCCGGATCGGCCAACCCTACGAGCAGTACTTC.

This clonotype was observed many times. CDR3 nucleotide sequence: TGTGCCAGCGTAGCCCTGGGAGGGGCCAACGTCCTGACTTTC. Its translation is CASVALGGANVLTF. This chain connects TRBV12-3 or TRBV12-4 to TRBJ2-6, with D unresolved. Trimming removed 8 bases from V and 4 bases from J, with 12 bases in between. The CDR3 loop spans 14 amino acids.

The chain uses TRBV20-1 and TRBJ2-7; D is undetermined. The CDR3 sequence is 13 residues long. Germline values: CDR1 DFQATT, CDR2 SNEGSKA (reference sequence). V lost 3 bases to trimming and J lost 0 bases, with 9 bases between them. The CDR3 here is CSASHGSSYEQYF. Written as DNA, the CDR3 is TGCAGTGCTAGTCACGGCAGCTCCTACGAGCAGTACTTC.

The chain combines TRBV27 with TRBJ2-7; D gene uncertain. CDR3 length: 14 residues. Trimming removed 6 bases at V and 4 bases at J, with 16 bases between. Germline assignment: CDR1 MNHEY and CDR2 SMNVEV (reference sequence). The CDR3 DNA reads as TGTGCCAGCAGCCCCCGGAGCTTAGGATACGAGCAGTACTTC. This translates into CASSPRSLGYEQYF.